Sequencing of this TCR beta chain was carried out in a study of blood T cells in healthy people across ages. Study-level information: About one barcoded TCR beta cDNA was captured per two T cells. Overall study results and limits: Diversity estimates drawn from one million T cells were deemed underestimates. Long-lived donors exceeded aged donors in naive CD4+ cells and diversity.

This clonotype was observed many times. Its matching antigen is unknown. The second PCR ran roughly 6 to 12 cycles with a sample-barcoded 5' primer and J-beta primers. TCRdb re-analysed the 5' RACE reads in MiXCR, keeping a single row per CDR3 protein. The sample contains around 1,900,000 distinct CDR3 sequences, roughly 43% of which appear only once. Input material: blood. The receptor was derived from a human donor in good health.

DNA for the CDR3: TGTGCCACCAGCAGAGATGTAGGGTCCTACGAGCAGTACTTC. Encoded protein: CATSRDVGSYEQYF. V and J are TRBV15 and TRBJ2-7, with unresolved D. This CDR3 is 14 amino acids long. Germline loops: CDR1 LNHNV, CDR2 YYDKDF (reference sequence). The V end lost 0 bases, the J end lost 1 base, and 7 bases lay between the germline ends.